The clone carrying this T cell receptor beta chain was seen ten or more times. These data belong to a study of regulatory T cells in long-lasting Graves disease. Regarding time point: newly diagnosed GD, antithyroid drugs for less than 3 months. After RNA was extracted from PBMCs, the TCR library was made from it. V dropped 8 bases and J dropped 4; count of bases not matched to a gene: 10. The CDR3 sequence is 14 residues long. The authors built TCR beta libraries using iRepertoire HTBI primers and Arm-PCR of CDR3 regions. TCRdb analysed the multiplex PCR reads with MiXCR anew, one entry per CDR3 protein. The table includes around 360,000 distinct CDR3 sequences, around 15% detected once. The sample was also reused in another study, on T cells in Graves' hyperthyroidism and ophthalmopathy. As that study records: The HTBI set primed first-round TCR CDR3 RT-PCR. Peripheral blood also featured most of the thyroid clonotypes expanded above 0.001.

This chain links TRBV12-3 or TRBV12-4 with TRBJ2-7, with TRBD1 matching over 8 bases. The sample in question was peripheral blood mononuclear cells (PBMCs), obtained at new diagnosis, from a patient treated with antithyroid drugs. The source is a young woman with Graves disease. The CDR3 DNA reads TGTGCCAGCCAACTGAGCAGGGGGCGTTACGAGCAGTACTTC. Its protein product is CASQLSRGRYEQYF.